This entry lists 13 T cell receptor beta chains sequenced from one sample in a study of blood T cell repertoires in COVID-19. Method: immunoSEQ multiplex PCR; TCRdb's copy keeps in-frame clones and lacks some. This sample has 95,000 to 100,000 clones, with 87% found just once. Material for sequencing was peripheral blood. Every receptor here comes from a woman in her 30s with acute or convalescent COVID-19.

This chain links TRBV25-1 with TRBJ2-7, with 10 nucleotides matching TRBD1. From germline, CDR1 is MGHDK and CDR2 SYGVNS. The CDR3 is 14 residues long. The trim removed 3 bases at V and 3 bases at J, leaving 2 bases unmatched. CDR3 bases: TGTGCCAGCAGTGATAGGACAGGGGGCTACGAGCAGTACTTC. Translating it yields CASSDRTGGYEQYF.

This clone was observed a single time. J is TRBJ1-4 and V is TRBV28; D ambiguous. The V gene's germline CDR1 is MDHEN and CDR2 SYDVKM. The CDR3 extends over 12 amino acids. V lost 7 bases to trimming and J lost 10 bases, with 13 bases between them. CDR3 bases: TGTGCCAGCAAGGAGAGGGAGGGAAAACTGTTTTTT. It encodes CASKEREGKLFF.

This clone was seen more than once but under ten times. The chain links TRBV7-2 to TRBJ1-2; D unresolved. CDR3 length: 14 residues. The V end was cut by 3 bases, the J end by 2 bases, with 10 bases between. Germline V lookup: CDR1 SGHTA, CDR2 FQGNSA. CDR3 in DNA: TGTGCCAGCAGCTTTGGCTCCTTCAACTATGGCTACACCTTC. Its translation: CASSFGSFNYGYTF. Using reference TRBV7-2 and TRBJ1-2 for the parts outside the CDR3, the full variable domain is GAGVSQSPSNKVTEKGKDVELRCDPISGHTALYWYRQSLGQGLEFLIYFQGNSAPDKSGLPSDRFSAERTGGSVSTLTIQRTQQEDSAVYLCASSFGSFNYGYTFGSGTRLTVV.

CDR3 coding DNA: TGTGCCAGCTCACGAGGGGGCCGGGACACTGAAGCTTTCTTT. Translating gives CASSRGGRDTEAFF. V usage is TRBV18 and J usage is TRBJ1-1, with 7 bases that match TRBD1. This CDR3 contains 14 residues. Per the germline V gene, CDR1 is KGHSH and CDR2 is LQKENI. With V trimmed by 4 bases and J by 3 bases, 5 bases remained unmatched.

V gene TRBV6-2 or TRBV6-3 combines with J gene TRBJ2-7; D not certain. Germline CDR1 and CDR2: MNHEY and SVGEGT. The CDR3 spans 11 residues. Deletions cut 0 bases from V and 6 bases from J, with 3 bases between. This CDR3 is CASSYSSEQYF. The CDR3, as DNA: TGTGCCAGCAGTTACTCGAGCGAGCAGTACTTC.

The chain joins TRBV13 to TRBJ1-1; D gene uncertain. The CDR3 spans 14 residues. Germline lookup yields CDR1 PRHDT and CDR2 FYEKMQ (reference sequence). Trimming shortened V by 0 bases and J by 1 base, and 6 bases separated the two germline ends. The CDR3 here is CASSLGLGNTEAFF. Here the CDR3 DNA reads TGTGCCAGCAGCTTAGGCCTCGGGAACACTGAAGCTTTCTTT. The complete variable domain, with remaining parts taken from reference TRBV13 and TRBJ1-1, reads AAGVIQSPRHLIKEKRETATLKCYPIPRHDTVYWYQQGPGQDPQFLISFYEKMQSDKGSIPDRFSAQQFSDYHSELNMSSLELGDSALYFCASSLGLGNTEAFFGQGTRLTVV.

The chain couples TRBV6-5 to TRBJ1-6; 9 bases line up with TRBD1. Germline CDR1 reads MNHEY; CDR2 reads SVGAGI. CDR3 length: 15 amino acids. V lost 7 bases to trimming and J lost 10 bases; unmatched junction nucleotides: 11. This CDR3 reads CASKQGAVFNSPLHF. For the CDR3, the DNA is TGTGCCAGCAAACAGGGGGCGGTTTTCAACTCACCCCTCCACTTT.

Note on this clone: Other DNA sequences in the sample encode the same CDR3. J is TRBJ1-1 and V is TRBV18; D perhaps matches TRBD1 (5 bases). CDR1 and CDR2 from the germline V gene are KGHSH and LQKENI. The CDR3 covers 13 residues. Trimming stripped 3 bases from V and 2 bases from J, with 7 bases between. The CDR3 bases are TGTGCCAGCTCACCGGGACTTAACACTGAAGCTTTCTTT. The encoded protein is CASSPGLNTEAFF.

The genes are TRBV19 and TRBJ2-3; TRBD2 is a possible D gene (6 bases). The V end was cut by 5 bases, the J end by 0 bases, with 12 bases between. Germline V CDR1 and CDR2: LNHDA, SQIVND (reference sequence). This CDR3 has 15 residues. Written as DNA, the CDR3 is TGTGCCAGTAGTTATAAGGGGACTAGCACAGATACGCAGTATTTT. It specifies CASSYKGTSTDTQYF.

Of note for this clone: This same CDR3 is encoded by further DNA sequences in the sample. The CDR3 loop reads CASSVGSGGLYEQYF. CDR3 sequence (DNA): TGTGCCAGCAGCGTAGGGTCTGGGGGACTCTACGAGCAGTACTTC. This rearrangement joins TRBV9 to TRBJ2-7; tentative D call: TRBD2 (6 bases). This CDR3 has 15 residues. Germline V gives CDR1 SGDLS, CDR2 YYNGEE. V lost 0 bases, J lost 3 bases, and 13 bases lay in between.

The table lists this clone with a few counts. V usage is TRBV7-9 and J usage is TRBJ1-1; the D is unclear. CDR1 is SEHNR, CDR2 FQNEAQ, per germline (reference sequence). Trimming removed 8 bases at V and 1 base at J, with 11 bases between. This CDR3 is 13 amino acids long. CDR3 residues: CASLRGWNTEAFF. The CDR3 nucleotides are TGTGCCAGCCTGCGGGGATGGAACACTGAAGCTTTCTTT.

The chain combines TRBV7-2 with TRBJ2-7, with TRBD1 identical over 10 bases. The V and J ends lost 6 bases and 3 bases, in that order; junction bases with no gene match: 8. The germline gives CDR1 SGHTA, CDR2 FQGNSA. The CDR3 runs to 15 residues. The CDR3 DNA is TGTGCCAGCAGGACAGCGGGACAGGGGCTCTACGAGCAGTACTTC. Protein product: CASRTAGQGLYEQYF.

This chain joins TRBV5-1 and TRBJ2-5; TRBD1 agrees at 8 bases. The CDR3 consists of 14 residues. Germline trimming cut 3 bases from V and 4 bases from J; bases unmatched to any gene: 5. Germline V lookup: CDR1 SGHRS, CDR2 YFSETQ. CDR3 sequence (DNA): TGCGCCAGCAGCTACCAGGGGGCCGGAGAGACCCAGTACTTC. This codes for CASSYQGAGETQYF.